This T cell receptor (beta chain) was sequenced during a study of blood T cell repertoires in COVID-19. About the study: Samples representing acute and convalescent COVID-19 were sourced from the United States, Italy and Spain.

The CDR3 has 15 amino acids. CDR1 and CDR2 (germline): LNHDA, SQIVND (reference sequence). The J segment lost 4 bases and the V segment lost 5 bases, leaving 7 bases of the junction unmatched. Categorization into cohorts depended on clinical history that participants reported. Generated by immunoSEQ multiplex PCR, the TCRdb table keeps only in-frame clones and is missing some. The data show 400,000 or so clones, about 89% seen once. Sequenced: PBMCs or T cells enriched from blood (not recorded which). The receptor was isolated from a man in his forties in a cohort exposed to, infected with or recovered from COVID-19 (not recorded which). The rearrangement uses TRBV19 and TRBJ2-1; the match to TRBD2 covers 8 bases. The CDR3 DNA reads TGTGCCAGTAGTCCGGCTAGCGGGCCATACAATGAGCAGTTCTTC. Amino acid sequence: CASSPASGPYNEQFF. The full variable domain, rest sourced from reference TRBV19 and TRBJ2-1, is DGGITQSPKYLFRKEGQNVTLSCEQNLNHDAMYWYRQDPGQGLRLIYYSQIVNDFQKGDIAEGYSVSREKKESFPLTVTSAQKNPTAFYLCASSPASGPYNEQFFGPGTRLTVL.